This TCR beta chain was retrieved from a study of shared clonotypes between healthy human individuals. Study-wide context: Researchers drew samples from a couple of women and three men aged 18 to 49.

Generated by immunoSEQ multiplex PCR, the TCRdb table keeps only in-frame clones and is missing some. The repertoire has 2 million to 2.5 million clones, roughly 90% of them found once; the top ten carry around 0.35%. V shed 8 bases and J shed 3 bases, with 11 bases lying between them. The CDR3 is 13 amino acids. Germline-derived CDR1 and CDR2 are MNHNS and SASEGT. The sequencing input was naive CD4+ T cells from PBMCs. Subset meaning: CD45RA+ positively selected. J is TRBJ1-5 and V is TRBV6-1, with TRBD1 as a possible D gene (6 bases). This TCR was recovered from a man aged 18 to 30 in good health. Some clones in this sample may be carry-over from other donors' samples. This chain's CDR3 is CASGGTPNQPQHF. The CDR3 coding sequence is TGTGCCAGCGGCGGGACACCCAATCAGCCCCAGCATTTT.